This T cell receptor (beta chain) came from a study of identifying expanded T cells in peripheral blood. During the collection period, no donor immune events like infections were recorded. Measured with immunoSEQ multiplex PCR; TCRdb has only the in-frame clones, and not every one. Here the sample spans approximately 100,000 clones, around nine tenths being singletons. About this clone itself: Its antigen is unidentified.

General observations from the study: Variance in clone template counts between roughly 2-week samples significantly increased with total template count across all healthy donors. Technical replicates showed around 1.3 changed clones; about two weeks approximately 15; four weeks 19.

Sequencing was done on a sample of blood. This clonotype was sampled from a person aged 18-70 years in good health.

The chain's CDR3 is CANSGTSGSANTGELFF. The CDR3 nucleotides read TGTGCCAACTCGGGGACTAGCGGGAGTGCGAACACCGGGGAGCTGTTTTTT. J is TRBJ2-2 and V is TRBV2; 14 bases are a match to TRBD2. This CDR3 comprises 17 residues. Trimming at V came to 10 bases and at J to 0 bases, leaving 7 bases not matched to a gene. Germline CDR1 reads SNHLY; CDR2 reads FYNNEI.